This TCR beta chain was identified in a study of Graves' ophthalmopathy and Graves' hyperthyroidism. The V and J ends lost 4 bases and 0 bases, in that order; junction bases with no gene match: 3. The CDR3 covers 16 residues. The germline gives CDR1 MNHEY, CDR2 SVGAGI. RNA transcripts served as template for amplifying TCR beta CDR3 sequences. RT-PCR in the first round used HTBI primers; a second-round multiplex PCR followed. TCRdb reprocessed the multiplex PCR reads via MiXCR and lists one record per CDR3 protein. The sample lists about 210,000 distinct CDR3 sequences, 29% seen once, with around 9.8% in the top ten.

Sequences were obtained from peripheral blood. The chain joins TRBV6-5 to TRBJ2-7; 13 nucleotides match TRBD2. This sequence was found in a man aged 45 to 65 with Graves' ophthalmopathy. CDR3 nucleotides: TGTGCCAGCAGTTTGGGACTAGCGGGGTCCTCCTACGAGCAGTACTTC. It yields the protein CASSLGLAGSSYEQYF.